This TCR beta chain was sequenced for a study of OX40 agonist ivuxolimab in advanced cancers. Study-level background: It was permissible to have had prior anti-PD-1, anti-PD-L1 or anti-CTLA-4 therapy, and under 45% had some.

Profiled with immunoSEQ multiplex PCR; TCRdb holds only in-frame clones, not every one. In the table there are around 130,000 clones, just under 95% of which are singletons. This specimen was CD4+ or CD8+ T cells sorted from blood, taken in a trial of the OX40 agonist ivuxolimab. The source is an adult with an advanced solid tumor such as melanoma, head and neck, liver or kidney cancer.

As DNA, the CDR3 is TGTGCCAGCAGAATAGGGTATTTTGAGAAGGTTAGCGGGAGGTACGAGCAGTACTTC. Protein sequence: CASRIGYFEKVSGRYEQYF. The chain has TRBV2 and TRBJ2-5, with TRBD2 identical over 10 bases. The DNA end lines up better with TRBJ2-7; the J call may be wrong. The CDR3 covers 19 residues. Germline V gene sequence: CDR1 SNHLY, CDR2 FYNNEI.